Listed below are T cell receptor beta chains from one sample, sequenced in a study of T cell responses to AZD1222 COVID-19 vaccine. The method was immunoSEQ multiplex PCR; TCRdb's version includes in-frame clones alone and lacks a portion of them. The sample yields under 140,000 clones, less than 95% seen once. The sequences come from peripheral blood, collected 28 days after the second AZD1222 dose. These receptors were obtained from an adult who received the AZD1222 COVID-19 vaccine. The CDR3 runs from the conserved cysteine through the conserved F or W. A D gene is named only where the DNA matches it firmly. A row's size may be missing; if present it is once, few, many or a size class.

TRBV19	NA	NA	TRBJ1-1	CASSPRRRDKGHMNTEAFF	TGTGCCAGTAGTCCTCGACGCCGGGACAAAGGTCACATGAACACTGAAGCTTTCTTT
TRBV6-1	NA	NA	TRBJ1-6	CASSEAYTSSLHF	TGTGCCAGCAGTGAAGCGTACACAAGTTCCCTCCACTTT
TRBV5-1	NA	TRBD1	TRBJ1-3	CASSLGDRGNTIYF	TGCGCCAGCAGCTTGGGGGACAGGGGAAACACCATATATTTT
TRBV9	NA	NA	TRBJ2-7	CASSAGQLLYEQYF	TGTGCCAGCAGCGCGGGACAACTTCTCTACGAGCAGTACTTC
TRBV6-5	NA	NA	TRBJ1-4	CASKETGNEKLFF	TGTGCCAGCAAAGAGACCGGGAATGAAAAACTGTTTTTT
TRBV5-1	NA	NA	TRBJ1-1	CASSSPGLGTEAFF	TGCGCCAGCAGCTCTCCGGGGCTGGGCACTGAAGCTTTCTTT
TRBV5-1	few	NA	TRBJ2-3	CASSTLSPRGDTQYF	TGCGCCAGCAGCACCCTCTCCCCCCGAGGAGATACGCAGTATTTT
TRBV6-1	NA	NA	TRBJ2-2	CASSDGGYGGELFF	TGTGCCAGCAGTGATGGGGGGTATGGCGGGGAGCTGTTTTTT
TRBV5-4	NA	NA	TRBJ2-7	CASSFNRNGVYEQYF	TGTGCCAGCAGCTTCAATCGAAATGGAGTATACGAGCAGTACTTC
TRBV6-5	NA	TRBD1	TRBJ1-1	CASSYSNRGSTEAFF	TGTGCCAGCAGTTACTCGAACAGGGGGTCCACTGAAGCTTTCTTT
TRBV5-1	NA	NA	TRBJ1-2	CASSLASGVYGYTF	TGCGCCAGCAGCTTGGCGTCGGGAGTCTATGGCTACACCTTC
TRBV2	NA	TRBD1	TRBJ1-2	CASTRTGVYGYTF	TGTGCCAGCACTCGGACAGGAGTCTATGGCTACACCTTC
TRBV2	NA	NA	TRBJ1-1	CASSEYPKNMNTEAFF	TGTGCCAGCAGTGAATACCCGAAAAACATGAACACTGAAGCTTTCTTT
TRBV27	NA	NA	TRBJ1-3	CASSSPREGNTIYF	TGTGCCAGCAGTTCCCCGAGAGAGGGAAACACCATATATTTT
TRBV3-1/TRBV3-2	NA	NA	TRBJ1-2	CASSPRSYYGYTF	TGTGCCAGCAGCCCCCGCAGTTACTATGGCTACACCTTC
TRBV9	NA	TRBD1	TRBJ1-2	CASSQTGTGNYGYTF	TGTGCCAGCAGCCAAACCGGGACAGGGAACTATGGCTACACCTTC
TRBV6-5	NA	NA	TRBJ1-2	CASSSQDLYGYTF	TGTGCCAGCAGTTCACAGGATCTCTATGGCTACACCTTC
TRBV6-4	NA	TRBD2	TRBJ2-1	CASSGIAGLYNEQFF	TGTGCCAGCAGTGGAATAGCGGGACTGTACAATGAGCAGTTCTTC
TRBV6-5	NA	NA	TRBJ1-1	CASSYSTGKATEAFF	TGTGCCAGCAGTTACTCGACAGGCAAGGCAACTGAAGCTTTCTTT
TRBV2	NA	TRBD2	TRBJ2-7	CASTDPGLAKGEQYF	TGTGCCAGCACAGACCCGGGACTAGCAAAAGGCGAGCAGTACTTC
TRBV5-5	NA	NA	TRBJ2-5	CASSLVQETQYF	TGTGCCAGCAGCTTGGTTCAAGAGACCCAGTACTTC
TRBV5-1	NA	TRBD2	TRBJ2-2	CASSVRGGGTGELFF	TGCGCCAGCAGCGTCCGGGGGGGTGGCACCGGGGAGCTGTTTTTT
TRBV2	NA	TRBD1	TRBJ1-3	CASSAQGEGNTIYF	TGTGCCAGCAGCGCCCAGGGGGAGGGAAACACCATATATTTT
TRBV10-3	NA	NA	TRBJ1-2	CAHTNGGRSYGYTF	TGTGCCCACACTAATGGGGGAAGATCCTATGGCTACACCTTC
TRBV19	NA	TRBD1	TRBJ1-2	CASSFLQGIRGYGYTF	TGTGCCAGTAGTTTCCTACAGGGGATCCGAGGCTATGGCTACACCTTC
TRBV5-1	NA	NA	TRBJ2-1	CASSIGDFIREHNEQFF	TGCGCCAGCAGCATCGGCGACTTCATAAGGGAGCACAATGAGCAGTTCTTC
TRBV5-1	NA	NA	TRBJ2-7	CASRDPFDEQYF	TGCGCCAGCAGGGATCCCTTTGACGAGCAGTACTTC
TRBV7-9	NA	NA	TRBJ1-4	CASSLEKLFF	TGTGCCAGCAGCTTAGAAAAACTGTTTTTT
TRBV2	NA	NA	TRBJ1-2	CARERTGGYGYTF	TGTGCCAGGGAACGGACCGGGGGCTATGGCTACACCTTC
TRBV5-1	NA	TRBD1	TRBJ1-1	CASSSFTGANTEAFF	TGCGCCAGCAGCTCGTTTACAGGGGCGAACACTGAAGCTTTCTTT
TRBV6-5	NA	NA	TRBJ2-1	CATTSFGEQFF	TGTGCCACGACTAGTTTCGGTGAGCAGTTCTTC
TRBV7-9	NA	NA	TRBJ1-2	CASSMGYGYTF	TGTGCCAGCAGCATGGGCTATGGCTACACCTTC
TRBV29-1	NA	NA	TRBJ1-5	CSAVRGTGGPQHF	TGCAGCGCCGTTAGGGGTACCGGGGGGCCCCAGCATTTT
TRBV3-1/TRBV3-2	NA	NA	TRBJ1-2	CASSQNTATGYTF	TGTGCCAGCAGCCAAAATACGGCAACTGGCTACACCTTC
TRBV6-4	NA	NA	TRBJ2-3	CASSALGGLGDTQYF	TGTGCCAGCAGTGCCTTAGGGGGGCTGGGAGATACGCAGTATTTT
TRBV10-1	NA	TRBD1	TRBJ2-1	CASRQGFGNEQFF	TGCGCCAGCCGACAGGGATTCGGCAATGAGCAGTTCTTC
TRBV12-5	NA	TRBD2	TRBJ2-1	CASGLVTSGSYNEQFF	TGTGCTAGTGGTTTGGTCACTAGCGGGAGTTACAATGAGCAGTTCTTC
TRBV18	NA	NA	TRBJ1-3	CASSPESEFYSGNTIYF	TGTGCCAGCTCACCGGAATCCGAGTTTTACTCTGGAAACACCATATATTTT
TRBV3-1/TRBV3-2	NA	TRBD1	TRBJ1-2	CASSPPGTGVYGYTF	TGTGCCAGCAGCCCTCCCGGGACAGGGGTATATGGCTACACCTTC
TRBV3-1/TRBV3-2	NA	TRBD2	TRBJ2-3	CASSAYEASGGYTIVDTQYF	TGTGCCAGCAGCGCCTACGAGGCTAGCGGGGGGTACACGATCGTGGATACGCAGTATTTT
TRBV5-1	NA	NA	TRBJ2-3	CASSLWGVDTQYF	TGCGCCAGCAGCTTGTGGGGGGTAGATACGCAGTATTTT
TRBV21-1	NA	NA	TRBJ1-2	CASSRPPSRDHYGYTF	TGTGCCAGCAGCCGGCCACCCAGCAGGGATCACTATGGCTACACCTTC
TRBV5-4	NA	TRBD2	TRBJ2-1	CASSAGLAAYNEQFF	TGTGCCAGCAGCGCCGGACTAGCGGCATACAATGAGCAGTTCTTC
TRBV5-1	NA	NA	TRBJ2-3	CASSLQVLDTQYF	TGCGCCAGCAGCCTCCAAGTGCTGGATACGCAGTATTTT
TRBV6-5	NA	NA	TRBJ1-5	CASTSLVGVNQPQHF	TGTGCCAGCACCTCATTGGTGGGGGTCAATCAGCCCCAGCATTTT
TRBV7-6	NA	TRBD2	TRBJ2-7	CASSPVGTSGGSGEQYF	TGTGCCAGCAGCCCGGTTGGGACTAGCGGGGGGTCAGGAGAGCAGTACTTC
TRBV11-2	once	TRBD1	TRBJ2-1	CASSLQGAAYNEQFF	TGTGCCAGCAGCTTACAGGGGGCTGCCTACAATGAGCAGTTCTTC
TRBV5-1	NA	TRBD1	TRBJ1-6	CASSLNRGLFTPLHF	TGCGCCAGCAGCTTGAACAGGGGGCTTTTTACACCCCTCCACTTT
TRBV6-5	NA	NA	TRBJ1-6	CASSPWDRHSPLHF	TGTGCCAGCAGCCCCTGGGACCGCCATTCACCCCTCCACTTT
TRBV19	NA	NA	TRBJ1-4	CASRASATHEKLFF	TGTGCCAGCCGGGCTAGCGCGACCCATGAAAAACTGTTTTTT
TRBV5-1	NA	TRBD1	TRBJ1-1	CASSSGTGAVTEAFF	TGCGCCAGCAGCTCGGGAACAGGGGCGGTCACTGAAGCTTTCTTT